This passage covers 16 T cell receptor beta chains from one sample sequenced in a study of blood T cell repertoires in COVID-19. Assay: immunoSEQ multiplex PCR; the TCRdb copy retains only in-frame clones and omits some. The sample has about 310,000 clones; 89% are singletons. What was sequenced was PBMCs or T cells enriched from blood (not recorded which). The receptors shown here come from a woman aged 35 to 49 who had recovered from COVID-19.

This chain links TRBV28 with TRBJ2-5; D remains ambiguous. The CDR3 totals 12 residues. The germline gives CDR1 MDHEN, CDR2 SYDVKM. V was trimmed by 8 bases and J by 5 bases, leaving 12 bases between them. The chain's CDR3 is CASAAAVETQYF. The CDR3 nucleotides read TGTGCCAGCGCCGCTGCGGTGGAGACCCAGTACTTC.

This chain uses TRBV27 with TRBJ2-7; 9 bases are a match to TRBD2. Germline loops: CDR1 MNHEY, CDR2 SMNVEV (reference sequence). This CDR3 region has 16 residues. Trimming took 1 base from V and 1 from J; bases not matched to a gene: 5. The CDR3 loop reads CASSLYRAGGSYEQYF. The CDR3 DNA reads TGTGCCAGCAGTTTATATCGAGCGGGGGGATCCTACGAGCAGTACTTC.

The chain carries TRBV11-3 and TRBJ1-4, with 8 bases fitting TRBD1. V lost 5 bases to trimming and J lost 8 bases; unmatched junction nucleotides: 10. Germline V lookup: CDR1 SGHNT, CDR2 YENEEA. The length of the CDR3 is 15 residues. The CDR3 spells CASSARTQGGEKLFF. The CDR3 bases are TGTGCCAGCAGCGCTAGGACACAGGGGGGGGAAAAACTGTTTTTT.

J is TRBJ2-7 and V is TRBV12-5, with TRBD1 matching 12 bases. The CDR3 has 15 residues. Germline CDR1 LGHNT, CDR2 FRNRAP. The V and J ends lost 5 bases and 7 bases, in that order; junction bases with no gene match: 9. CDR3 region: CASGRPGTGGDEQYF. Written as DNA, the CDR3 is TGTGCTAGTGGTCGTCCCGGGACAGGGGGCGATGAGCAGTACTTC.

The chain has TRBV6-2 or TRBV6-3 and TRBJ2-7; 12 bases map to TRBD1. CDR1 and CDR2 (germline): MNHEY, SVGEGT. The CDR3 is 15 amino acids. V lost 6 bases, J lost 2 bases, and 5 bases stayed unmatched. CDR3 region: CASSPRDRGPYEQYF. The CDR3 nucleotides read TGTGCCAGCAGCCCCCGGGACAGGGGGCCCTACGAGCAGTACTTC.

Written as DNA, the CDR3 is TGTGCCAGCAGTGACGGGGGGACCCCATACAATGAGCAGTTCTTC. This translates into CASSDGGTPYNEQFF. The chain employs TRBV6-4 and TRBJ2-1; tentative D call: TRBD2 (6 bases). CDR1 is MRHNA and CDR2 is SNTAGT in the germline V gene. Deletions cut 2 bases from V and 4 bases from J, with 12 bases between. This CDR3 has 15 amino acids.

The chain is built from TRBV11-3 and TRBJ1-4, with D unresolved. The CDR3 extends over 13 amino acids. The germline V gene has CDR1 SGHNT and CDR2 YENEEA. V dropped 1 base and J dropped 4 bases, with 4 bases sitting between them. CDR3 region: CASSLVYNEKLFF. The CDR3 region has the DNA TGTGCCAGCAGCTTAGTCTATAATGAAAAACTGTTTTTT.

The rearrangement uses TRBV5-4 and TRBJ1-2; 7 nucleotides match TRBD1. Germline V CDR1 and CDR2: SGHNT, YYREEE (reference sequence). The CDR3 consists of 14 residues. The ends lost 6 bases at V and 5 bases at J; junction bases unmatched: 10. CDR3 DNA: TGTGCCAGCAACCATAACAGGGGTATTTATGGCTACACCTTC. It yields the protein CASNHNRGIYGYTF.

CDR3 in DNA: TGTGCCAGAAGCCTCTGGACAGGGGGTAGGTCTAATGAAAAACTGTTTTTT. Its protein product is CARSLWTGGRSNEKLFF. The chain combines TRBV5-3 with TRBJ1-4, with 10 bases matching TRBD1. TRBV5-3 is an open reading frame, and its role is uncertain. The CDR3 contains 17 residues. Trimming cost V 4 bases and J 3 bases; bases outside gene matches: 9.

J is TRBJ1-2 and V is TRBV5-5; 9 bases line up with TRBD1. The germline V gene encodes CDR1 SGHKS and CDR2 YYEKEE (reference sequence). CDR3 size: 15 residues. Trimming at V came to 4 bases and at J to 5 bases, leaving 9 bases not matched to a gene. The CDR3 nucleotides read TGTGCCAGCAGCCGGGAACAGGGGGCATTTTATGGCTACACCTTC. It translates to CASSREQGAFYGYTF.

This chain connects TRBV19 to TRBJ1-5; D call uncertain. The V gene lost 0 bases and the J gene lost 4 bases, with 10 bases spanning the gap. This CDR3 contains 15 residues. From germline, CDR1 is LNHDA and CDR2 SQIVND (reference sequence). The CDR3 sequence: CASSIEGGKNQPQHF. CDR3 DNA sequence: TGTGCCAGTAGTATAGAAGGCGGCAAGAATCAGCCCCAGCATTTT.

The V call is TRBV7-6, the J call TRBJ1-2; D is ambiguous. Germline CDR1 reads SGHVS; CDR2 reads FNYEAQ. V lost 5 bases and J 2 bases, leaving 15 bases between the germline ends. There are 15 residues in the CDR3. The CDR3 nucleotides read TGTGCCAGCAGCGTTGGGCCGTTCCTCAACTATGGCTACACCTTC. As protein: CASSVGPFLNYGYTF.

The genes are TRBV4-2 and TRBJ2-2; TRBD2 matches 10 bases. Germline loops: CDR1 LGHNA, CDR2 YNFKEQ. Trimming removed 5 bases from V and 2 bases from J; junction bases left unmatched: 2. This CDR3 is 15 amino acids long. The CDR3 sequence is CASSLLAGNTGELFF. The CDR3 nucleotides read TGTGCCAGCAGCTTACTAGCGGGAAACACCGGGGAGCTGTTTTTT.

CDR3 protein: CASSVRDLTTNSPLHF. The DNA of the CDR3 is TGTGCCAGCAGCGTCCGGGATCTGACTACTAATTCACCCCTCCACTTT. This sequence joins TRBV5-8 and TRBJ1-6, with D unclear. There are 16 residues in the CDR3. Between the trimmed V and J ends, which lost 4 bases and 6 bases, there was a span of 17 bases. Per germline, CDR1 SGHTS and CDR2 YDEGEE.

V and J are TRBV4-2 and TRBJ2-7; TRBD2 matches at 10 bases. V shed 1 base and J 5 bases; nucleotides not matched to a gene: 8. The CDR3 is 16 amino acids. Germline V gene lookup returns CDR1 LGHNA and CDR2 YNFKEQ. The CDR3: CASSQALGLAFHEQYF. CDR3 DNA: TGTGCCAGCAGCCAAGCCCTGGGACTAGCGTTCCACGAGCAGTACTTC.

V gene TRBV24-1 combines with J gene TRBJ2-2; D is ambiguous. The V gene lost 1 base and the J gene lost 4 bases, with 9 bases spanning the gap. Germline values: CDR1 KGHDR, CDR2 SFDVKD. This CDR3 spans 15 amino acids. The CDR3 DNA sequence: TGTGCCACCAGTGATTTCGCGGCCTTCACCGGGGAGCTGTTTTTT. Its translation: CATSDFAAFTGELFF.